The 29 T cell receptor beta chains below all came from one sample that was sequenced in a study of cytomegalovirus exposure and HLA in healthy donors. 60 Vbeta and 13 Jbeta primers were used in PCR. The assay was immunoSEQ multiplex PCR, and TCRdb's table has in-frame clones only and misses some. Among some 150,000 clones listed, around four fifths were seen once. Sample: PBMCs. Every receptor here comes from a woman between 50 and 59 years old in good health and CMV-seronegative.

The rearrangement joins TRBV5-5 to TRBJ2-1; 9 bases are a match to TRBD1. CDR3 length equals 16 residues. V lost 5 bases, J lost 8 bases, and 14 bases stayed unmatched. Looked up from germline, CDR1 is SGHKS and CDR2 is YYEKEE (reference sequence). This CDR3 reads CASSSTYRGRKDEQFF. The CDR3 DNA sequence: TGTGCCAGCAGTTCAACCTACAGGGGGCGGAAAGATGAGCAGTTCTTC.

The V gene is TRBV7-9, the J gene TRBJ2-6; weak D call: TRBD2 (6 bases). CDR1 SEHNR and CDR2 FQNEAQ come from the germline V gene (reference sequence). Trimming removed 5 bases from V and 2 bases from J, with 10 bases in between. This CDR3 contains 15 residues. The CDR3 DNA reads as TGTGCCAGCAGCCTAACGGGGGCTGGGGCCAACGTCCTGACTTTC. Protein sequence: CASSLTGAGANVLTF.

The rearrangement uses TRBV5-1 and TRBJ2-2; 9 nucleotides align to TRBD1. J lost 6 bases, V lost 1 base, and 10 bases had no gene match. The CDR3 runs to 17 residues. CDR1 is SGHRS and CDR2 is YFSETQ in the germline V gene. DNA for the CDR3: TGCGCCAGCAGCTTGAATCCGGGACAGGGCGGCGCCGGGGAGCTGTTTTTT. This sequence encodes CASSLNPGQGGAGELFF. Full variable domain (remainder filled in from reference TRBV5-1 and TRBJ2-2): KAGVTQTPRYLIKTRGQQVTLSCSPISGHRSVSWYQQTPGQGLQFLFEYFSETQRNKGNFPGRFSGRQFSNSRSEMNVSTLELGDSALYLCASSLNPGQGGAGELFFGEGSRLTVL.

This clone appeared a few times. J is TRBJ2-7 and V is TRBV4-3; D possibly corresponds to TRBD2 (6 bases). CDR1 and CDR2 from the germline V gene are LGHNA and YSLEER. The ends were cut back, 0 bases at V and 7 bases at J, with 13 bases in the middle. This CDR3 spans 14 amino acids. CDR3 residues: CASSQEGEVREQYF. CDR3 DNA: TGCGCCAGCAGCCAAGAAGGGGAGGTGAGGGAGCAGTACTTC.

This clone was found once. The genes are TRBV28 and TRBJ2-7; D is perhaps TRBD2 (6 bases). The CDR3 length is 15 residues. The V end was cut by 6 bases, the J end by 0 bases, with 15 bases between. Germline CDR1 and CDR2: MDHEN and SYDVKM. As DNA, the CDR3 is TGTGCCAGCAGCCATTTAGCGGCCCTCTCCTACGAGCAGTACTTC. As protein: CASSHLAALSYEQYF. The whole variable domain, filled in from reference TRBV28 and TRBJ2-7, reads DVKVTQSSRYLVKRTGEKVFLECVQDMDHENMFWYRQDPGLGLRLIYFSYDVKMKEKGDIPEGYSVSREKKERFSLILESASTNQTSMYLCASSHLAALSYEQYFGPGTRLTVT.

J is TRBJ1-2 and V is TRBV9, with 7 bases matching TRBD1. V shed 5 bases, J shed 0 bases, and the junction held 10 bases outside the gene matches. This CDR3 has 16 residues. CDR1 is SGDLS and CDR2 is YYNGEE in the germline V gene. The CDR3 region has the DNA TGTGCCAGCAGGAGGGGACAGTTCCTCGCTAACTATGGCTACACCTTC. This codes for CASRRGQFLANYGYTF.

This chain joins TRBV11-3 and TRBJ2-4, with 9 bases that match TRBD1. The V and J ends lost 5 bases and 8 bases, in that order; junction bases with no gene match: 7. The CDR3 length is 14 residues. Germline CDR1 is SGHNT and CDR2 is YENEEA. The CDR3 region has the DNA TGTGCCAGCAGCCCCGGGGACAGGGTAGACATTCAGTACTTC. This sequence encodes CASSPGDRVDIQYF.

The gene calls are TRBV7-3 and TRBJ2-7, with 11 bases that match TRBD1. This CDR3 has 16 residues. The J segment lost 5 bases and the V segment lost 3 bases, leaving 9 bases of the junction unmatched. Germline CDR1 is SGHTA and CDR2 is FQGTGA. The CDR3 protein is CASSLHWTGGINEQYF. As DNA, the CDR3 is TGTGCCAGCAGCTTGCACTGGACAGGGGGCATCAACGAGCAGTACTTC.

Of note for this clone: This sample also contains other DNA sequences that code for the same CDR3. The rearrangement joins TRBV9 to TRBJ2-7; D might be TRBD2 (7 bases). The CDR3 loop spans 14 amino acids. Germline V gene data show CDR1 as SGDLS and CDR2 as YYNGEE. Trimming stripped 0 bases from V and 6 bases from J, with 13 bases between. The CDR3, as DNA: TGTGCCAGCAGCGTAGGAGGGAGGGGGTCCGAGCAGTACTTC. It specifies CASSVGGRGSEQYF.

V gene TRBV19 combines with J gene TRBJ1-6, with D hard to call. Germline CDR1 is LNHDA and CDR2 is SQIVND (reference sequence). The V end lost 3 bases, the J end lost 0 bases, and 15 bases lay between the germline ends. The CDR3 spans 18 residues. CDR3 in DNA: TGTGCCAGTAGTATTGCAGGATCGGGAAGCTCCTATAATTCACCCCTCCACTTT. Its protein product is CASSIAGSGSSYNSPLHF.

The gene calls are TRBV4-2 and TRBJ1-2; TRBD1 matches 7 bases. Looked up from germline, CDR1 is LGHNA and CDR2 is YNFKEQ. The CDR3 is made up of 19 amino acids. Trimming took 0 bases from V and 8 from J; bases not matched to a gene: 21. CDR3 sequence reads: CASSQDRRGQMIQSVGYTF. The CDR3 DNA follows: TGTGCCAGCAGCCAAGATCGGAGGGGACAGATGATACAGTCCGTGGGCTACACCTTC.

The chain carries TRBV5-1 and TRBJ1-1, with TRBD1 matching over 9 bases. The CDR3 is 16 residues long. The germline V gene has CDR1 SGHRS and CDR2 YFSETQ. V was clipped by 0 bases and J by 4 bases; unmatched bases: 7. The CDR3 bases are TGCGCCAGCAGCTTGGGTCCCGGGACAGGGTTCACTGAAGCTTTCTTT. Its protein is CASSLGPGTGFTEAFF.

The chain joins TRBV5-1 to TRBJ2-1; 8 nucleotides line up with TRBD2. Germline CDR1 SGHRS, CDR2 YFSETQ. This CDR3 comprises 15 residues. V was clipped by 0 bases and J by 6 bases; unmatched bases: 5. CDR3 sequence: CASSLGLAGANEQFF. CDR3 DNA sequence: TGCGCCAGCAGCTTGGGCCTAGCGGGTGCCAATGAGCAGTTCTTC. Drawing the rest from reference TRBV5-1 and TRBJ2-1, the complete variable domain is KAGVTQTPRYLIKTRGQQVTLSCSPISGHRSVSWYQQTPGQGLQFLFEYFSETQRNKGNFPGRFSGRQFSNSRSEMNVSTLELGDSALYLCASSLGLAGANEQFFGPGTRLTVL.

The genes are TRBV2 and TRBJ2-7; 7 nucleotides match TRBD2. Per the germline V gene, CDR1 is SNHLY and CDR2 is FYNNEI. The J segment lost 6 bases and the V segment lost 7 bases, leaving 9 bases of the junction unmatched. The CDR3 has 13 residues. CDR3 DNA sequence: TGTGCCAGCAAGGCGGGGAGGGTCTCCGAGCAGTACTTC. Encoded protein: CASKAGRVSEQYF.

The J gene is TRBJ2-2, the V gene TRBV11-2; possible D gene TRBD1, 5 bases. Germline V CDR1 and CDR2: SGHAT, FQNNGV. The CDR3 loop spans 16 amino acids. The V end was cut by 1 base, the J end by 2 bases, with 11 bases between. This chain's CDR3 is CASSLVTQGNTGELFF. The DNA for the CDR3 is TGTGCCAGCAGCTTAGTAACGCAGGGAAACACCGGGGAGCTGTTTTTT.

Only a few counts were recorded for this clone. The chain joins TRBV7-3 to TRBJ2-2, with D hard to call. V was shortened by 6 bases and J by 4 bases, with 9 bases between the two germline ends. The CDR3 sequence is 13 residues long. Germline assignment: CDR1 SGHTA and CDR2 FQGTGA. The CDR3 loop is CASRSGGTGELFF. The CDR3 bases are TGTGCCAGCAGGTCCGGTGGCACCGGGGAGCTGTTTTTT.

This clone showed up just a few times. The chain carries TRBV5-6 and TRBJ2-5, with D perhaps matching TRBD2 (5 bases). Germline V gives CDR1 SGHDT, CDR2 YYEEEE. V lost 0 bases and J lost 1, with 10 bases in between. The CDR3 spans 15 residues. The CDR3 bases are TGTGCCAGCAGCTTGGCGGGGAAGGGCCAAGAGACCCAGTACTTC. Translating gives CASSLAGKGQETQYF. Filled out from reference TRBV5-6 and TRBJ2-5, the complete variable domain reads DAGVTQSPTHLIKTRGQQVTLRCSPKSGHDTVSWYQQALGQGPQFIFQYYEEEERQRGNFPDRFSGHQFPNYSSELNVNALLLGDSALYLCASSLAGKGQETQYFGPGTRLLVL.

The chain recombines TRBV5-6 with TRBJ2-7, with TRBD1 as a possible D gene (5 bases). V lost 0 bases and J lost 1, with 8 bases in between. The CDR3 spans 14 residues. The germline CDR1 and CDR2 sequences are SGHDT and YYEEEE. The CDR3 spells CASSLGRASYEQYF. The CDR3 nucleotides read TGTGCCAGCAGCTTGGGCAGGGCTTCCTACGAGCAGTACTTC.

This clone was detected once. The V and J genes are TRBV14 and TRBJ2-3; 8 bases are shared with TRBD1. The CDR3 runs 14 residues. Per the germline V gene, CDR1 is SGHDN and CDR2 is FVKESK. With V trimmed by 4 bases and J by 5 bases, 5 bases remained unmatched. The CDR3 DNA reads as TGTGCCAGCAGCCCCGGACAGGGAGTAGATACGCAGTATTTT. Encoded protein: CASSPGQGVDTQYF.

The rearrangement uses TRBV9 and TRBJ1-2; TRBD1 is a possible D gene (6 bases). The CDR3 has 13 residues. Germline loops: CDR1 SGDLS, CDR2 YYNGEE. V lost 2 bases and J 8 bases, leaving 13 bases between the germline ends. The CDR3 DNA reads as TGTGCCAGCAGCGTCCAAACCAGGGGAGGCTACACCTTC. Amino acids: CASSVQTRGGYTF.

This clone was counted once. The chain is built from TRBV15 and TRBJ1-2; no clear D. Per the germline V gene, CDR1 is LNHNV and CDR2 is YYDKDF (reference sequence). The V end lost 0 bases, the J end lost 1 base, and 3 bases lay between the germline ends. The CDR3 runs 13 residues. The CDR3 is CATSRDHNYGYTF. In DNA form, the CDR3 reads TGTGCCACCAGCAGAGATCATAACTATGGCTACACCTTC.

The rearrangement links TRBV27 to TRBJ1-2; TRBD1 matches 10 bases. The junction had 11 bases not matched to a gene; V was cut back by 6 bases and J by 4 bases. The CDR3 spans 16 residues. Germline CDR1 MNHEY, CDR2 SMNVEV (reference sequence). CDR3 residues: CASRPRQGALSYGYTF. The CDR3 DNA sequence: TGTGCCAGCAGACCTCGACAGGGGGCACTTTCCTATGGCTACACCTTC.

This chain joins TRBV20-1 and TRBJ2-1; TRBD1 aligns across 8 bases. Germline trimming cut 3 bases from V and 10 bases from J; bases unmatched to any gene: 2. From germline, CDR1 is DFQATT and CDR2 SNEGSKA (reference sequence). The CDR3 consists of 11 residues. The CDR3 loop is CSARGDREQFF. DNA of the CDR3: TGCAGTGCTAGGGGGGACAGGGAGCAGTTCTTC.

The V call is TRBV10-3, the J call TRBJ1-4; 8 bases are a match to TRBD1. The CDR3 is 13 amino acids. After removal of 2 bases from V and 7 bases from J, the junction contained 0 bases not matched to a gene. Germline lookup yields CDR1 ENHRY and CDR2 SYGVKD. The CDR3 loop reads CAISEDRGEKLFF. CDR3 bases: TGTGCCATCAGTGAGGACAGGGGTGAAAAACTGTTTTTT.

As concerns this clone: Other DNA variants within this sample encode the same CDR3. The chain is built from TRBV18 and TRBJ1-5, with TRBD1 matching over 9 bases. The CDR3 has 15 amino acids. V dropped 3 bases and J dropped 0; count of bases not matched to a gene: 0. CDR1 and CDR2 (germline): KGHSH, LQKENI. The CDR3 sequence is CASSPGQGSNQPQHF. The CDR3 coding sequence is TGTGCCAGCTCACCGGGACAGGGTAGCAATCAGCCCCAGCATTTT.

CDR3 DNA: TGCGCCAGCAGCCCGACAGGGGCCTATGGCTACACCTTC. Its protein is CASSPTGAYGYTF. The chain has TRBV5-1 and TRBJ1-2, with 8 bases aligning to TRBD1. The CDR3 extends over 13 amino acids. Per germline, CDR1 SGHRS and CDR2 YFSETQ. J was trimmed by 4 bases and V by 4 bases; bases with no gene match: 3.

This chain joins TRBV4-1 and TRBJ2-1; the D gene is possibly TRBD1 (5 bases). V was trimmed by 0 bases and J by 5 bases, leaving 20 bases between them. Germline V CDR1 and CDR2: MGHRA, YSYEKL. This CDR3 is built from 18 residues. This CDR3 reads CASSQEGFGFQGNNEQFF. Here the CDR3 DNA reads TGCGCCAGCAGCCAAGAGGGGTTTGGGTTTCAGGGCAACAATGAGCAGTTCTTC.

The V call is TRBV29-1, the J call TRBJ1-1, with 10 positions matching TRBD1. V shed 8 bases and J 5 bases; nucleotides not matched to a gene: 8. The CDR3 is 13 residues long. Germline V gene sequence: CDR1 SQVTM, CDR2 ANQGSEA. The CDR3: CSLRQGAPTEAFF. As DNA, the CDR3 is TGCAGCCTTCGACAGGGGGCGCCGACTGAAGCTTTCTTT.

The rearrangement joins TRBV4-1 to TRBJ1-5, with 7 nucleotides matching TRBD1. V was clipped by 1 base and J by 2 bases; unmatched bases: 8. The V gene's germline CDR1 is MGHRA and CDR2 YSYEKL. The length of the CDR3 is 17 residues. CDR3 sequence reads: CASSQVQGSGRNQPQHF. The CDR3 DNA sequence: TGCGCCAGCAGCCAAGTACAGGGGTCAGGGCGCAATCAGCCCCAGCATTTT.